A selection of T cell receptor beta chains follows, all from one sample in a study of blood T cell repertoires in COVID-19. Sequencing used immunoSEQ multiplex PCR; TCRdb keeps in-frame clones, though not all of them. The sample consists of 85,000 to 90,000 clones, around nine tenths of them appearing once. The sample was peripheral blood. All receptors derive from an elderly man with active or convalescent COVID-19. Each CDR3 is given without its conserved first and last residue. Clone size is stated in some rows and not others, as once, few, many or a class when expanded.

12 | NA | TRBV10-3 | AISEFGSLDEQF
12 | NA | TRBV29-1 | SVVAGQETNVLT
13 | NA | TRBV7-3 | ASSLTGFATDTQY
14 | NA | TRBV25-1 | ASSVEQGRSDNEQF
11 | NA | TRBV7-2 | ASSRQQGNEQF
13 | NA | TRBV28 | ASSLVWDRIYEQY
15 | NA | TRBV6-2/TRBV6-3 | ASSTDSGQRPNYGYT
13 | NA | TRBV15 | ATSRDQGLAGEQY
13 | NA | TRBV27 | ASSLRNRDHQPQH
12 | NA | TRBV2 | ASSVGGGNTEAF
14 | NA | TRBV7-8 | ASSTNRGGRFYEQY
11 | NA | TRBV29-1 | SVGGTSPYEQY
11 | NA | TRBV7-2 | ASSFSESGAQH
13 | NA | TRBV3-1/TRBV3-2 | ASSLGLAGGETQY
11 | NA | TRBV2 | ASSDSGGYEQY
12 | NA | TRBV5-1 | ASSLGTGSIEQY
12 | NA | TRBV20-1 | SASIHGRAYEQY
10 | NA | TRBV28 | ASSSQGRGYT
13 | NA | TRBV7-7 | ASSLGLAGADTQY
12 | NA | TRBV27 | ASSLGQVTGELF
14 | NA | TRBV2 | ASSERRDSYNSPLH
13 | NA | TRBV5-1 | ASRGRDRENYGYT
14 | NA | TRBV19 | ASREGTGWAAGELF
15 | NA | TRBV7-9 | ASSSLGQSLAKNIQY
14 | NA | TRBV7-9 | ASSLRSGKLLNQLF
10 | once | TRBV7-9 | ASSFAGDGYT
11 | NA | TRBV11-3 | ASSSAGSYEQY
11 | once | TRBV9 | ASSAGFFGELF
11 | NA | TRBV19 | ASSIDRSYEQY
17 | NA | TRBV9 | ASSVASGSRVGAQETQY
10 | NA | TRBV11-1 | ASSRDREEQY
13 | NA | TRBV19 | ASSRHIGTNEKLF
13 | NA | TRBV15 | ATSLPTDQAPLRF
13 | NA | TRBV7-9 | ASSLVGTSTDTQY
14 | NA | TRBV25-1 | ASSELSSAGANVLT
14 | NA | TRBV6-4 | AETGRTDEANYGYT
15 | NA | TRBV27 | ASSLSARASSGNTIY
10 | NA | TRBV19 | ASGRVNNEQF
13 | NA | TRBV7-2 | ASSLGGSKRETQY
17 | NA | TRBV16 | ASRKTGTSDFVYNSPLH
9 | NA | TRBV11-2 | ASGQGGEQY